This T cell receptor beta chain was found in a study of type 1 regulatory T cells. The wider study: An in vitro protocol generated T-allo10, a Tr1-enriched, alloantigen-specific CD4 T cell product. Study-wide results and caveats: Compared with non-type 1 regulatory T cells, type 1 regulatory T cells showed a more restricted TCR repertoire.

This clonotype was seen only a few times. The antigen is unknown. TCRdb analysed the reads with MiXCR anew, one entry per CDR3 protein. The top ten clones hold around 8% of a sample with about 42,000 distinct CDR3 sequences, 12% of them seen once. The CDR3 covers 14 residues. The germline CDR1 and CDR2 sequences are DFQATT and SNEGSKA (reference sequence). Germline trimming cut 6 bases from V and 4 bases from J; bases unmatched to any gene: 7. The receptor's source is a human donor in good health. J is TRBJ2-1 and V is TRBV20-1, with 9 bases aligning to TRBD2. The sequenced sample was cultured non-Tr1 T cells, either the whole culture or a sorted T cell fraction (not recorded which). CDR3 bases: TGCAGTGCGCCGGGGACTAGCAGATACAATGAGCAGTTCTTC. Translation gives CSAPGTSRYNEQFF.